Each of the 5 T cell receptor beta chains below was sequenced from the same sample in a study of regulatory T cells in long-lasting Graves disease. Described time point: persistent/refractory GD, antithyroid drugs over 5 years with positive TRAb. RNA isolated from PBMCs was used to make the TCR library. CDR3 regions were amplified by Arm-PCR using iRepertoire HTBI primers to build TCR beta libraries. TCRdb redid the calling of the multiplex PCR reads with MiXCR, one entry per CDR3 protein. Of approximately 380,000 distinct CDR3 sequences in the sample, around 20% were seen once. The specimen comprised peripheral blood mononuclear cells (PBMCs), sampled when the disease was refractory, from a patient treated with antithyroid drugs. These receptors were obtained from a female donor with Graves disease.

The sample holds many counts of this clonotype. This chain links TRBV30 with TRBJ1-5; D unresolved. There are 13 residues in the CDR3. Germline CDR1 and CDR2: GTSNPN and SVGIG (reference sequence). Trimming pared 1 base from V and 3 bases from J, leaving 7 bases between. CDR3 region: CAWSEQPNQPQHF. The CDR3 DNA is TGTGCCTGGAGTGAGCAGCCCAATCAGCCCCAGCATTTT. The entire variable domain, with the rest obtained from reference TRBV30 and TRBJ1-5, is as follows: SQTIHQWPATLVQPVGSPLSLECTVEGTSNPNLYWYRQAAGRGLQLLFYSVGIGQISSEVPQNLSASRPQDRQFILSSKKLLLSDSGFYLCAWSEQPNQPQHFGDGTRLSIL.

The chain couples TRBV25-1 to TRBJ1-1; 9 bases map to TRBD1. Looked up from germline, CDR1 is MGHDK and CDR2 is SYGVNS. Germline trimming cut 8 bases from V and 4 bases from J; bases unmatched to any gene: 2. The CDR3 totals 12 residues. The CDR3: CASGTGPTEAFF. The CDR3, as DNA: TGTGCCAGCGGGACAGGGCCCACTGAAGCTTTCTTT. The full variable domain, completed using reference TRBV25-1 and TRBJ1-1, is EADIYQTPRYLVIGTGKKITLECSQTMGHDKMYWYQQDPGMELHLIHYSYGVNSTEKGDLSSESTVSRIRTEHFPLTLESARPSHTSQYLCASGTGPTEAFFGQGTRLTVV.

The sample holds a few counts of this clonotype. The chain links TRBV28 to TRBJ1-5; TRBD1 aligns across 8 bases. Germline V CDR1 and CDR2: MDHEN, SYDVKM. The CDR3 is made up of 17 amino acids. The ends lost 3 bases at V and 6 bases at J; junction bases unmatched: 13. The CDR3: CASSFWRGAGGSQPQHF. In DNA, the CDR3 is TGTGCCAGCAGTTTTTGGCGAGGGGCAGGGGGCAGTCAGCCCCAGCATTTT.

CDR3 DNA sequence: TGTGCCAGCAGCCCGGGACTAGCGGATTTCACAGATACGCAGTATTTT. Translating gives CASSPGLADFTDTQYF. The V call is TRBV6-1, the J call TRBJ2-3, with 11 bases fitting TRBD2. The CDR3 runs 16 residues. J gave up 2 bases and V 6 bases, and 7 bases lay outside the gene matches. Germline V lookup: CDR1 MNHNS, CDR2 SASEGT.

This clonotype was detected only a few times. The chain combines TRBV10-3 with TRBJ2-7, with 8 bases lining up with TRBD1. V was pared by 3 bases and J by 9 bases, with 10 bases of the junction left unmatched. The CDR3 loop spans 14 amino acids. Germline V CDR1 and CDR2: ENHRY, SYGVKD. The CDR3, as DNA: TGTGCCATCAGTGACCCGAAGGACAGGGAGTTGCAGTACTTC. This encodes CAISDPKDRELQYF.